This T cell receptor beta chain originates from a study of blood T cell repertoires in COVID-19. Overall study: Donors in the United States, Italy and Spain gave samples during acute or convalescent COVID-19. Sources were T cells, B-cell-depleted T cells, or PBMCs; the material itself was cDNA or gDNA.

Germline V gene data show CDR1 as GTSNPN and CDR2 as SVGIG (reference sequence). The CDR3 is 13 amino acids. V lost 7 bases and J 4 bases, leaving 13 bases between the germline ends. Per the study methods: Amplification with reference gene primers provided the estimates of nucleated cell counts. Assay: immunoSEQ multiplex PCR; the TCRdb copy retains only in-frame clones and omits some. D and trimming were read from the DNA, whereas the V and J calls and clone size are those reported in that table. The sample includes tens of thousands of clones, approximately 90% of them seen just once. The receptor was isolated from a man in his fifties or sixties with acute or convalescent COVID-19. Sequenced: peripheral blood. The rearrangement uses TRBV30 and TRBJ1-4; D unresolved. This CDR3 reads CASSGSLNEKLFF. The CDR3, as DNA: TGTGCCTCCTCCGGGTCCCTTAATGAAAAACTGTTTTTT.